These T cell receptor beta chains were read from a single sample in a study of blood T cells in healthy people across ages. One entry per CDR3 protein, called by TCRdb with MiXCR from the 5' RACE reads. The sample has roughly 900,000 distinct CDR3 sequences, around 46% seen once. Sequencing used blood. Receptor source: a man aged 25 to 45 in good health. Each CDR3 is given with its conserved first and last residue. D genes are given only for firm matches. Size values are once, few and many counts, or a class for expanded clones, and some rows have none.

d_gene,v_gene,j_gene,abundance,CDR3nt,CDR3aa
TRBD2,TRBV20-1,TRBJ2-7,-,TGCAGTGCTAGGGTGGCGGGGGATTTTTACGAGCAGTACTTC,CSARVAGDFYEQYF
-,TRBV11-2,TRBJ2-3,few,TGTGCCAGCAGCTTAGAAGGGGGGCCCACAGATACGCAGTATTTT,CASSLEGGPTDTQYF
-,TRBV9,TRBJ2-2,-,TGTGCCAGCAGAGCTACCACCCGGGACACCGGGGAGCTGTTTTTT,CASRATTRDTGELFF
-,TRBV15,TRBJ2-7,few,TGTGCCACCAGCAGAGGGTCACAGGTCTACGAGCAGTACTTC,CATSRGSQVYEQYF
TRBD2,TRBV6-1,TRBJ2-4,few,TGTGCCAGCAGTGAAGATAGCGGGGGGGCCAAAAACATTCAGTACTTC,CASSEDSGGAKNIQYF
TRBD1,TRBV3-1,TRBJ2-3,few,TGTGCCAGCAGCCAAGGACAGGGGCCCACAGATACGCAGTATTTT,CASSQGQGPTDTQYF
-,TRBV7-9,TRBJ2-7,few,TGTGCCAGCAGCTCCCAACAGGGATTGAGCTCCTACGAGCAGTACTTC,CASSSQQGLSSYEQYF
-,TRBV4-1,TRBJ2-1,-,TGCGCCAGCAGCCAAGACTGGCGGGGGCTTAATGAGCAGTTCTTC,CASSQDWRGLNEQFF
-,TRBV11-2,TRBJ2-5,-,TGTGCCAGCAGCCCCCACTCGGGTGGTGGGGAGACCCAGTACTTC,CASSPHSGGGETQYF
TRBD2,TRBV20-1,TRBJ2-7,-,TGCAGTGCTAGAGGGGGGGGCGAGCAGTACTTC,CSARGGGEQYF
-,TRBV4-1,TRBJ2-3,-,TGTGCCAGCAGCCAAGTCCGCACAGATACGCAGTATTTT,CASSQVRTDTQYF
-,TRBV5-6,TRBJ1-5,once,TGTGCCAGCAGCTTGACTCTCTCGGGCGGGGGCATTCAGCCCCAGCATTTT,CASSLTLSGGGIQPQHF
-,TRBV11-3,TRBJ2-6,few,TGTGCCAGGACACGGGGTTTGGTCTTTGGGGCCAACGTCCTGACTTTC,CARTRGLVFGANVLTF
-,TRBV12-3/TRBV12-4,TRBJ1-6,few,TGTGCCAGCAGCCCGTCGGGGGCGGTTAATTCACCCCTCCACTTT,CASSPSGAVNSPLHF
TRBD1,TRBV7-9,TRBJ1-4,-,TGTGCCAGTGGGGACAGATTTAATGAAAAACTGTTTTTT,CASGDRFNEKLFF
-,TRBV7-9,TRBJ2-7,-,TGTGCCAGCAGCCCAGTGGACGAAAGGGCGGACGAGCAGTACTTC,CASSPVDERADEQYF
TRBD1,TRBV7-2,TRBJ1-2,-,TGTGCCAGCAGCTTCCCTCCTCGGACAGGGGCGGCTGGCTACACCTTC,CASSFPPRTGAAGYTF
TRBD2,TRBV5-1,TRBJ2-3,few,TGCGCCAGCAGCTTCTTTTCGGGGGGTTTCACAGATACGCAGTATTTT,CASSFFSGGFTDTQYF
-,TRBV3-1,TRBJ1-2,-,TGTGCCAGCAGCCAGGTTAGCAATGGCTACACCTTC,CASSQVSNGYTF
-,TRBV20-1,TRBJ2-6,-,TGCAGTGCTAGTAGGTCCGGGCATGGGGCCAACGTCCTGACTTTC,CSASRSGHGANVLTF
-,TRBV12-3/TRBV12-4,TRBJ1-4,few,TGTGCCAGCAGTACCCGTGGTGGGGGTGAAAAACTGTTTTTT,CASSTRGGGEKLFF
-,TRBV5-1,TRBJ1-1,-,TGCGCCAGCAGCTTGCAAGGAGAGGGGGTCACTGAAGCTTTCTTT,CASSLQGEGVTEAFF
-,TRBV10-3,TRBJ2-3,-,TGTGCCATCAGTGAGTCGAGCAGGCCCGACACAGATACGCAGTATTTT,CAISESSRPDTDTQYF
-,TRBV15,TRBJ2-5,few,TGTGCCACCAGCAGCTTGGACACGGAGGCGTTTGAGACCCAGTACTTC,CATSSLDTEAFETQYF
TRBD1,TRBV28,TRBJ2-7,-,TGTGCCAGCAGTTCCTCAGGGACAGGGGTCTACGAGCAGTACTTC,CASSSSGTGVYEQYF
-,TRBV7-8,TRBJ2-5,-,TGTGCCAGCAGCGGACGGCGGTTTATACAAGAGACCCAGTACTTC,CASSGRRFIQETQYF